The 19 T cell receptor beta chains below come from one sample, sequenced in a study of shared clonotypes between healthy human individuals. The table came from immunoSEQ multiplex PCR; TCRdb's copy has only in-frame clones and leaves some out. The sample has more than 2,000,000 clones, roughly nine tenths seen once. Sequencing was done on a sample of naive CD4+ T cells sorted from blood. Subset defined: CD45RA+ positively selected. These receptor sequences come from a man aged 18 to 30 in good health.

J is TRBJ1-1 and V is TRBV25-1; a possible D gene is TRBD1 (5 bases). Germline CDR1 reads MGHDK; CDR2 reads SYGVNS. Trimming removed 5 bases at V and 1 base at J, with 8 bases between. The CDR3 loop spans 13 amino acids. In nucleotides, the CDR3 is TGTGCCAGCAGTATCACAGGGAACACTGAAGCTTTCTTT. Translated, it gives CASSITGNTEAFF.

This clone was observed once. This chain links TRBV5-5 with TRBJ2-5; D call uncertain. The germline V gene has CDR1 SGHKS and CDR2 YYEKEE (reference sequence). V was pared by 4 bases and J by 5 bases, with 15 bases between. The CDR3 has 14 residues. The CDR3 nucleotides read TGTGCCAGCAGCATATACGTACGATGGGAGACCCAGTACTTC. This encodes CASSIYVRWETQYF.

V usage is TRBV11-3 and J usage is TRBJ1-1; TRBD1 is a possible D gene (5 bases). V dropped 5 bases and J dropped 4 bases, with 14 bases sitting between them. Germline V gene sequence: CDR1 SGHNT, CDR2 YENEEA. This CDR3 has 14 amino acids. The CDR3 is CASSPRAGSTEAFF. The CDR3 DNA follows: TGTGCCAGCAGCCCCAGAGCAGGGAGCACTGAAGCTTTCTTT.

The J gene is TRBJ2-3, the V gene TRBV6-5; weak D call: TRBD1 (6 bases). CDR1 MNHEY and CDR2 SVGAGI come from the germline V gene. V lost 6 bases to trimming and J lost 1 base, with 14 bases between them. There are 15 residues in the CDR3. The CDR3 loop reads CASRAGQTGTDTQYF. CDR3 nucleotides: TGTGCCAGCAGAGCCGGACAGACTGGCACAGATACGCAGTATTTT.

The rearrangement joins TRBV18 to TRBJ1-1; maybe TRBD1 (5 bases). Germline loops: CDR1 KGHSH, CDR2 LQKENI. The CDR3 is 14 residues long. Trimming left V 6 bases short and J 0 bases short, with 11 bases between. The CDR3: CASSGTDMNTEAFF. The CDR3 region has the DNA TGTGCCAGCTCCGGGACGGACATGAACACTGAAGCTTTCTTT.

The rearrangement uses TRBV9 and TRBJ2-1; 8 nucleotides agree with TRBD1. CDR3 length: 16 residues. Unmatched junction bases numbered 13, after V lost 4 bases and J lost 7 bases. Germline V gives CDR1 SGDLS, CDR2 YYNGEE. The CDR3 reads CASSLLTGDVGNEQFF. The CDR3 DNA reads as TGTGCCAGCAGCCTTCTGACAGGGGATGTGGGGAATGAGCAGTTCTTC.

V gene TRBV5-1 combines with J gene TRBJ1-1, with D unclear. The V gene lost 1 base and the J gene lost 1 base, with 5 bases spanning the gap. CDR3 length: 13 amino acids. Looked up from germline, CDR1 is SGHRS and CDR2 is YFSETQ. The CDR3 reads CASSLYTNTEAFF. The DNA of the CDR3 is TGCGCCAGCAGCTTGTACACGAACACTGAAGCTTTCTTT.

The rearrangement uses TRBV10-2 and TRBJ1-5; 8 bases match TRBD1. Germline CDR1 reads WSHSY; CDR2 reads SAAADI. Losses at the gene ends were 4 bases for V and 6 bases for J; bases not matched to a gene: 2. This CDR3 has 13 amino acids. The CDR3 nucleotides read TGCGCCAGCAGTGTGCAGGGGGCTCAGCCCCAGCATTTT. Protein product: CASSVQGAQPQHF.

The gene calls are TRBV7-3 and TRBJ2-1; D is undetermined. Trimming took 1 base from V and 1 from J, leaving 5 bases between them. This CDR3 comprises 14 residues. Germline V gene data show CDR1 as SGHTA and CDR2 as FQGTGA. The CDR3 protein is CASSLRGSYNEQFF. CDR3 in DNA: TGTGCCAGCAGCTTAAGGGGTTCCTACAATGAGCAGTTCTTC. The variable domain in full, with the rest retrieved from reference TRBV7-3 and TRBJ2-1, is GAGVSQTPSNKVTEKGKYVELRCDPISGHTALYWYRQSLGQGPEFLIYFQGTGAADDSGLPNDRFFAVRPEGSVSTLKIQRTERGDSAVYLCASSLRGSYNEQFFGPGTRLTVL.

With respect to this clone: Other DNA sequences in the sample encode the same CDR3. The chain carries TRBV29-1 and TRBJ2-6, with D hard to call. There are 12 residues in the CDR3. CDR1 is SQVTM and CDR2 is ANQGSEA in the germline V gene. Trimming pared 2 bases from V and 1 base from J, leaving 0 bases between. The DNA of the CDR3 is TGCAGCGTTGAATCTGGGGCCAACGTCCTGACTTTC. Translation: CSVESGANVLTF. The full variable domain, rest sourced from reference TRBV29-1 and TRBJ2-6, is SAVISQKPSRDICQRGTSLTIQCQVDSQVTMMFWYRQQPGQSLTLIATANQGSEATYESGFVIDKFPISRPNLTFSTLTVSNMSPEDSSIYLCSVESGANVLTFGAGSRLTVL.

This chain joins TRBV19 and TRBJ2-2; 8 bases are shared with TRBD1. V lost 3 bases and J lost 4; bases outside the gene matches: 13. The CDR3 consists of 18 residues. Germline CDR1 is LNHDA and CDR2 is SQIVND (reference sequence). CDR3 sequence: CASSILFRDRSGTGELFF. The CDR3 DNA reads TGTGCCAGTAGTATCCTTTTCCGGGACAGGTCAGGCACCGGGGAGCTGTTTTTT.

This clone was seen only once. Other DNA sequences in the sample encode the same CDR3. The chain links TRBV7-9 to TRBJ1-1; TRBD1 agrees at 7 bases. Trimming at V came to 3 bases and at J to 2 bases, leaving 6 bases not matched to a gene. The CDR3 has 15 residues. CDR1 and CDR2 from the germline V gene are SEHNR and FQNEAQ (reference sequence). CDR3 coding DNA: TGTGCCAGCAGCTTCGGGGACAGAGTTAACACTGAAGCTTTCTTT. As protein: CASSFGDRVNTEAFF.

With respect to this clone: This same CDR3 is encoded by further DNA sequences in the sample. The CDR3 loop reads CASSSSGSSYEQYF. The CDR3 bases are TGTGCCAGCAGTTCTAGCGGGAGCTCCTACGAGCAGTACTTC. This chain connects TRBV6-5 to TRBJ2-7; 10 bases match TRBD2. The CDR3 consists of 14 residues. The germline CDR1 and CDR2 sequences are MNHEY and SVGAGI. J was trimmed by 0 bases and V by 4 bases; bases with no gene match: 0.

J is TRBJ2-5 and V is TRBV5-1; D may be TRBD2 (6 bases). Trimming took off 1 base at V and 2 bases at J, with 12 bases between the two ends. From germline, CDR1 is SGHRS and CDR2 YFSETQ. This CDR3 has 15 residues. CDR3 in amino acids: CASSLNHGGQETQYF. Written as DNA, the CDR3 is TGCGCCAGCAGCTTGAACCACGGGGGACAAGAGACCCAGTACTTC.

This chain's CDR3 is CASSEFSVRSHEQFF. The CDR3 DNA reads TGTGCCAGCAGTGAATTTTCGGTCCGGTCCCATGAGCAGTTCTTC. The chain employs TRBV25-1 and TRBJ2-1; D is ambiguous. Germline CDR1 is MGHDK and CDR2 is SYGVNS. Trimming stripped 1 base from V and 8 bases from J, with 15 bases between. This CDR3 comprises 15 residues.

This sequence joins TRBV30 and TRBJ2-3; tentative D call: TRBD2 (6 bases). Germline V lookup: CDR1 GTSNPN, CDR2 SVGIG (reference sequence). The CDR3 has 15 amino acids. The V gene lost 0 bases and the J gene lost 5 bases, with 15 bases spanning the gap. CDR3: CAWSVHGGVGDTQYF. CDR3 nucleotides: TGTGCCTGGAGTGTACACGGGGGAGTGGGAGATACGCAGTATTTT.

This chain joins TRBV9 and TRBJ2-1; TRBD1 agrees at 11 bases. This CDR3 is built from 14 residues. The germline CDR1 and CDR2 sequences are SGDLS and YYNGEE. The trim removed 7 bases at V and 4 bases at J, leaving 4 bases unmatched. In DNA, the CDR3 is TGTGCCAGCGGACAGGGGGCCCTGTACAATGAGCAGTTCTTC. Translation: CASGQGALYNEQFF. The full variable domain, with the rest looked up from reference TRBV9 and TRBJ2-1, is DSGVTQTPKHLITATGQRVTLRCSPRSGDLSVYWYQQSLDQGLQFLIQYYNGEERAKGNILERFSAQQFPDLHSELNLSSLELGDSALYFCASGQGALYNEQFFGPGTRLTVL.

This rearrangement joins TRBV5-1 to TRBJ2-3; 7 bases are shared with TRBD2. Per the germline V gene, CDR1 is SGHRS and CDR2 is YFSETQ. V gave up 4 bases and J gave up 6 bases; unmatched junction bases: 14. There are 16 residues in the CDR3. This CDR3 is CASSPSPSGAGDTQYF. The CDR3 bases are TGCGCCAGCAGCCCCAGTCCTAGCGGTGCTGGGGATACGCAGTATTTT.

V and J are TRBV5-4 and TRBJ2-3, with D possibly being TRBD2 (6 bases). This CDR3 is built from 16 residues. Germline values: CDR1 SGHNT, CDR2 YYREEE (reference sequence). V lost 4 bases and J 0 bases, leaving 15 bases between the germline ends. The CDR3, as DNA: TGTGCCAGCAGCATGGGCGGGGTGACTAGCACAGATACGCAGTATTTT. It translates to CASSMGGVTSTDTQYF.